This TCR beta chain was retrieved from a study of identical twins. Notes on the study in general: Out-of-frame alpha sequences shared by twins showed excess low generation probability. These conclusions were based on statistical analysis (cross-sectional, not following the same donors).

This clonotype was seen a handful of times. Its target is not known. This CDR3 spans 15 amino acids. V lost 1 base, J lost 1 base, and 10 bases lay in between. CDR1 and CDR2 (germline): SGHVS, FNYEAQ. TCRdb analysed the 5' RACE reads with MiXCR anew, one entry per CDR3 protein. In the table there are about 720,000 distinct CDR3 sequences, about 20% of which are singletons. Another study also made use of these data, one on T cells expressing NK-cell markers. From that report: According to the study, TCR beta repertoires originated from sorted CD3+CD56+NKG2C+, CD3+CD56+NKG2C- and CD3+CD56-NKG2C+ T cells. Of eight sequenced donors, seven were HCMV-seropositive and one HCMV-seronegative.

This sequence was found in a woman aged 18 to 35 in good health. The sequencing sample was made of PBMCs. The J gene is TRBJ1-1, the V gene TRBV7-6; D gene unclear. CDR3 sequence (DNA): TGTGCCAGCAGCTTAGGTGCGGCACCGAACACTGAAGCTTTCTTT. Translating gives CASSLGAAPNTEAFF. The full variable domain, its missing parts supplied by reference TRBV7-6 and TRBJ1-1, is GAGVSQSPRYKVTKRGQDVALRCDPISGHVSLYWYRQALGQGPEFLTYFNYEAQQDKSGLPNDRFSAERPEGSISTLTIQRTEQRDSAMYRCASSLGAAPNTEAFFGQGTRLTVV.